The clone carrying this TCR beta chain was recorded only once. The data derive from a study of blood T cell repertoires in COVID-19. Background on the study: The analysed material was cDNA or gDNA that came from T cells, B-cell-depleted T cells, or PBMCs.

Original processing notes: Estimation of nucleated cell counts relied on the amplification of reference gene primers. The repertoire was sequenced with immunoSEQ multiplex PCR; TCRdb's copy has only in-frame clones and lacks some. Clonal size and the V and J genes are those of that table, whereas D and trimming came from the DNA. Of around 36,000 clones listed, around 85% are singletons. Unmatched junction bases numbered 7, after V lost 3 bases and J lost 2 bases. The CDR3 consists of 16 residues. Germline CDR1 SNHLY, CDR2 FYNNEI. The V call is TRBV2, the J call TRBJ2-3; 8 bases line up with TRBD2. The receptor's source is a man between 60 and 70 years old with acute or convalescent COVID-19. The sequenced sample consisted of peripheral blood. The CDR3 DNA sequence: TGTGCCAGCAGTGACCGCACCGGGGGGGTCACAGATACGCAGTATTTT. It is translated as CASSDRTGGVTDTQYF.